Included here is one T cell receptor (beta chain) sequence, with context. Its target is unknown. With 3 bases removed from V and 6 bases from J, the gap between germline ends came to 15 bases. This CDR3 region has 15 residues. Germline-derived CDR1 and CDR2 are MNHNS and SASEGT. The sample belongs to a study of post-analysis software for immune sequencing data. Across the study: Progressive-relapsing, secondary progressive and relapsing-remitting multiple sclerosis were among the disease courses included. Broader study findings: Versus controls, multiple sclerosis patients showed significantly lower diversity (normalized Chao1). Samples made in the same batch grouped tightly together by F measure. There were five or six TRBV segments more frequent in patients than controls, and TRBV5-6, TRBV5-1 and TRBV20-1 were among them.

Unique molecular identifiers featured in each of the TCR beta cDNA libraries. TCRdb re-called the PCR reads through MiXCR, storing one row per CDR3 protein. The profile shows around 400,000 distinct CDR3 sequences, about a third of them singletons. The chain links TRBV6-1 to TRBJ1-5; D may be TRBD1 (5 bases). The clonotype comes from a girl between 5 and 17 years old with multiple sclerosis. Sample: blood. Here the CDR3 reads CASSDEGLGSQPQHF. The CDR3 bases are TGTGCCAGCAGTGACGAGGGGCTCGGCAGTCAGCCCCAGCATTTT.